This TCR beta chain comes out of a study of beta chain features in type 1 diabetes. Of the isolated RNA, all was reverse transcribed, and so the sequenced material was expressed TCRB transcripts. Libraries were prepared by immunoSEQ multiplex PCR; TCRdb keeps only in-frame clonotypes and omits some of them. The data contain about 700,000 clones, roughly 13% of them seen just once; the ten biggest clones take up 0.022%. This clone has a handful of counts. Its antigen is not known. V dropped 5 bases and J dropped 2 bases, with 12 bases sitting between them. The CDR3 sequence is 13 residues long. Germline CDR1 GTSNPN, CDR2 SVGIG (reference sequence). Study conclusions and caveats: Moderate yet significant TCRB CDR3 shortening was seen in Type 1 diabetes patients in all four CD4+ subsets. A definitive answer on HLA type influencing TCRB rearrangement was not reached here.

The sequenced sample consisted of naive CD4+ T cells from blood. This clonotype was obtained from a man younger than 35 with type 1 diabetes. The chain has TRBV30 and TRBJ2-5; D is ambiguous. This chain's CDR3 is CAWEAGPQETQYF. Written as DNA, the CDR3 is TGTGCCTGGGAAGCCGGGCCTCAAGAGACCCAGTACTTC.